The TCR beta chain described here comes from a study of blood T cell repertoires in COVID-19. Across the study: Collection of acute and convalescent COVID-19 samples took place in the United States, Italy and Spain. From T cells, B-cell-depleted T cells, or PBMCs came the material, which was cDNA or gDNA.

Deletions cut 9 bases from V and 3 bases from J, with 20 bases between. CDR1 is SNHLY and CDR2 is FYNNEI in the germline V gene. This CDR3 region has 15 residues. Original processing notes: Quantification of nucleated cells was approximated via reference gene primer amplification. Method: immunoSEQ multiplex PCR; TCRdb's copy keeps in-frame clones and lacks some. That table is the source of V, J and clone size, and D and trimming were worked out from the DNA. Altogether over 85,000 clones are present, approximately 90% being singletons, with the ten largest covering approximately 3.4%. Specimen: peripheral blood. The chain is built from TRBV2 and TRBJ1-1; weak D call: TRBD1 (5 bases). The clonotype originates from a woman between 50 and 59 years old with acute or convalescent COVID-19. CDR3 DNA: TGTGCCAGTAAAACTTCCCCGACAGAGGACACTGAAGCTTTCTTT. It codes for CASKTSPTEDTEAFF.